The entry below describes one T cell receptor (beta chain). Germline V CDR1 and CDR2: LGHDT, YNNKEL (reference sequence). The V end was cut by 1 base, the J end by 7 bases, with 11 bases between. The CDR3 runs to 13 residues. The table came from immunoSEQ multiplex PCR; TCRdb's copy has only in-frame clones and leaves some out. This repertoire shows 120,000 to 150,000 clones, over 85% found once; its top ten account for 0.75% to 1%. This sample was taken from a study of T cell responses to AZD1222 COVID-19 vaccine. This TCR derives from an adult in good health. This sample comprised peripheral blood, obtained on day 0 of MenACWY control vaccination. The chain employs TRBV3-1 (or the pseudogene TRBV3-2) and TRBJ2-7; D might be TRBD1 (5 bases). CDR3 in DNA: TGTGCCAGCAGCCAAGCTCAGGGCGGAGAGCAGTACTTC. It yields the protein CASSQAQGGEQYF.